Shown below are 30 T cell receptor beta chains from a single sample sequenced in a study of radiotherapy plus CTLA-4 blockade in lung cancer. Profiling relied on immunoSEQ multiplex PCR, and the TCRdb table lists in-frame clones only, not all of them. The sample has approximately 48,000 clones, roughly 86% seen once. This specimen was peripheral blood, taken from a patient treated with radiotherapy plus ipilimumab. The origin of the receptors is a human donor with non-small cell lung cancer whose response to radiotherapy plus ipilimumab could not be evaluated.

This chain joins TRBV14 and TRBJ2-7; 8 bases align to TRBD1. V lost 3 bases, J lost 2 bases, and 3 bases stayed unmatched. This CDR3 has 14 residues. CDR1 and CDR2 from the germline V gene are SGHDN and FVKESK. The CDR3: CASSHGTGPYEQYF. Written as DNA, the CDR3 is TGTGCCAGCAGCCACGGGACAGGTCCCTACGAGCAGTACTTC.

The V call is TRBV6-5, the J call TRBJ2-1; 8 bases agree with TRBD1. Trimming removed 0 bases from V and 9 bases from J; junction bases left unmatched: 10. The CDR3 has 16 residues. Germline values: CDR1 MNHEY, CDR2 SVGAGI. The CDR3 protein is CASSYSSGQGIPEQFF. The CDR3 region has the DNA TGTGCCAGCAGTTACTCTTCAGGACAGGGAATTCCTGAGCAGTTCTTC.

The J gene is TRBJ2-2, the V gene TRBV4-2; no clear D. The germline CDR1 and CDR2 sequences are LGHNA and YNFKEQ. V gave up 0 bases and J gave up 1 base, with 18 bases separating them. This CDR3 contains 19 residues. CDR3 loop: CASSQDLTFLGRNTGELFF. In DNA, the CDR3 is TGTGCCAGCAGCCAAGATTTGACCTTTCTGGGCAGGAACACCGGGGAGCTGTTTTTT.

This sequence joins TRBV30 and TRBJ1-5; possible D gene TRBD1, 6 bases. CDR3 length: 13 residues. The germline V and J ends were trimmed by 3 bases and 6 bases, with 12 bases remaining between them. CDR1 and CDR2 from the germline V gene are GTSNPN and SVGIG (reference sequence). The CDR3 bases are TGTGCCTGGAGCCCAACAGGGAGTCAGCCCCAGCATTTT. It is translated as CAWSPTGSQPQHF.

V usage is TRBV10-3 and J usage is TRBJ1-1; a possible D gene is TRBD1 (6 bases). V was shortened by 0 bases and J by 5 bases, with 13 bases between the two germline ends. This CDR3 comprises 15 residues. Germline CDR1 ENHRY, CDR2 SYGVKD. The CDR3 loop reads CAISESTGRGTEAFF. CDR3 bases: TGTGCCATCAGTGAGTCCACAGGGAGAGGGACTGAAGCTTTCTTT.

The chain recombines TRBV11-1 with TRBJ2-7; 9 positions agree with TRBD1. The V gene end was trimmed by 5 bases and the J gene end by 3 bases; junction bases not matched to a gene: 11. Germline V gene sequence: CDR1 SGHAT, CDR2 FQDESV (reference sequence). This CDR3 region has 16 residues. The CDR3 DNA is TGTGCCAGCAGCCTACTGGGGGGACAGGGTATCTACGAGCAGTACTTC. Translation gives CASSLLGGQGIYEQYF.

This CDR3 is CASSLSGTGSNREQYF. The CDR3 coding sequence is TGTGCCAGCAGTTTATCGGGGACAGGGAGTAATCGCGAGCAGTACTTC. V and J are TRBV28 and TRBJ2-7, with 9 bases lining up with TRBD1. Germline V lookup: CDR1 MDHEN, CDR2 SYDVKM. J gave up 6 bases and V 1 base, and 10 bases lay outside the gene matches. This CDR3 contains 16 residues.

The chain is built from TRBV15 and TRBJ1-4; 9 nucleotides match TRBD1. Germline values: CDR1 LNHNV, CDR2 YYDKDF (reference sequence). V lost 2 bases to trimming and J lost 6 bases; unmatched junction nucleotides: 10. The CDR3 length is 17 residues. The CDR3 loop reads CATSRPPGQGQDEKLFF. The CDR3 coding sequence is TGTGCCACCAGCAGACCCCCGGGACAGGGTCAGGATGAAAAACTGTTTTTT.

This clone was seen a single time. The chain has TRBV25-1 and TRBJ1-4, with D perhaps matching TRBD1 (6 bases). The ends were cut back, 6 bases at V and 0 bases at J, with 14 bases in the middle. The CDR3 totals 16 residues. The germline gives CDR1 MGHDK, CDR2 SYGVNS. The CDR3 DNA follows: TGTGCCAGCAGGGGAACAGGGTACCCAACTAATGAAAAACTGTTTTTT. It is translated as CASRGTGYPTNEKLFF.

CDR3: CASSYSVVGGDEQFF. The CDR3 DNA is TGTGCCAGCAGTTACTCGGTAGTAGGAGGGGATGAGCAGTTCTTC. The V gene is TRBV6-5, the J gene TRBJ2-1; a possible D gene is TRBD2 (6 bases). Looked up from germline, CDR1 is MNHEY and CDR2 is SVGAGI. Trimming took 0 bases from V and 8 from J, leaving 14 bases between them. The CDR3 runs to 15 residues.

This clone was detected a few times. The chain uses TRBV19 and TRBJ2-7; 7 bases are a match to TRBD1. The germline V gene has CDR1 LNHDA and CDR2 SQIVND (reference sequence). The CDR3 totals 15 residues. With V trimmed by 1 base and J by 3 bases, 6 bases remained unmatched. CDR3 amino acids: CASSIGGQRHYEQYF. DNA of the CDR3: TGTGCCAGTAGTATAGGGGGACAGAGACACTACGAGCAGTACTTC. Based on the CDR3 plus reference TRBV19 and TRBJ2-7, the full variable domain is DGGITQSPKYLFRKEGQNVTLSCEQNLNHDAMYWYRQDPGQGLRLIYYSQIVNDFQKGDIAEGYSVSREKKESFPLTVTSAQKNPTAFYLCASSIGGQRHYEQYFGPGTRLTVT.

V and J are TRBV27 and TRBJ1-5, with TRBD1 matching 7 bases. Germline V gene lookup returns CDR1 MNHEY and CDR2 SMNVEV (reference sequence). The CDR3 covers 16 residues. Trimming removed 5 bases from V and 4 bases from J; junction bases left unmatched: 11. This CDR3 reads CASSRNRGGGNQPQHF. Written as DNA, the CDR3 is TGTGCCAGCAGTAGAAACAGGGGAGGAGGTAATCAGCCCCAGCATTTT.

The V call is TRBV19, the J call TRBJ1-4, with D unresolved. Trimming left V 1 base short and J 14 bases short, with 11 bases between. From germline, CDR1 is LNHDA and CDR2 SQIVND (reference sequence). There are 12 residues in the CDR3. The CDR3 here is CASSIVSGKLFF. CDR3 nucleotide sequence: TGTGCCAGTAGTATAGTGTCCGGGAAGCTGTTTTTT. The full variable domain, its missing parts supplied by reference TRBV19 and TRBJ1-4, is DGGITQSPKYLFRKEGQNVTLSCEQNLNHDAMYWYRQDPGQGLRLIYYSQIVNDFQKGDIAEGYSVSREKKESFPLTVTSAQKNPTAFYLCASSIVSGKLFFGSGTQLSVL.

This chain links TRBV15 with TRBJ2-7; D perhaps matches TRBD1 (6 bases). Trimming removed 5 bases at V and 4 bases at J, with 6 bases between. The CDR3 runs to 11 residues. CDR1 is LNHNV, CDR2 YYDKDF, per germline (reference sequence). CDR3 DNA: TGTGCCACCAGCCAGGGGTACGAGCAGTACTTC. As protein: CATSQGYEQYF.

This clone was seen only once. V gene TRBV5-1 combines with J gene TRBJ1-1; perhaps TRBD1 as D (5 bases). Trimming removed 4 bases at V and 1 base at J, with 11 bases between. CDR1 and CDR2 from the germline V gene are SGHRS and YFSETQ. The CDR3 sequence is 14 residues long. CDR3 in DNA: TGCGCCAGCAGCGTCGGACACCAGAACACTGAAGCTTTCTTT. Its translation is CASSVGHQNTEAFF.

J is TRBJ1-4 and V is TRBV29-1; 10 nucleotides agree with TRBD1. Looked up from germline, CDR1 is SQVTM and CDR2 is ANQGSEA. V shed 6 bases, J shed 8 bases, and the junction held 9 bases outside the gene matches. The CDR3 loop spans 14 amino acids. The CDR3 DNA follows: TGCAGCGTCCTAGAGGGACAGGGGTACGAAAAACTGTTTTTT. This gives the protein CSVLEGQGYEKLFF. The variable domain in full, with the rest retrieved from reference TRBV29-1 and TRBJ1-4, is SAVISQKPSRDICQRGTSLTIQCQVDSQVTMMFWYRQQPGQSLTLIATANQGSEATYESGFVIDKFPISRPNLTFSTLTVSNMSPEDSSIYLCSVLEGQGYEKLFFGSGTQLSVL.

The rearrangement joins TRBV7-9 to TRBJ1-2, with D perhaps TRBD1 (5 bases). This CDR3 has 16 residues. V lost 5 bases and J 8 bases, leaving 24 bases between the germline ends. Germline V lookup: CDR1 SEHNR, CDR2 FQNEAQ (reference sequence). This CDR3 is CASSAPSSGRGMGYTF. The CDR3, as DNA: TGTGCCAGCAGCGCCCCCAGTTCGGGGCGCGGGATGGGCTACACCTTC.

The J gene is TRBJ1-1, the V gene TRBV5-4; 8 nucleotides match TRBD1. Germline V gene lookup returns CDR1 SGHNT and CDR2 YYREEE (reference sequence). Germline trimming cut 3 bases from V and 0 bases from J; bases unmatched to any gene: 7. The CDR3 is 16 amino acids. This CDR3 reads CASSSGDRRVNTEAFF. CDR3 DNA sequence: TGTGCCAGCAGCTCCGGGGACAGGCGCGTGAACACTGAAGCTTTCTTT.

This clone came up a few times. The V gene is TRBV29-1, the J gene TRBJ2-1; TRBD1 is a possible D gene (6 bases). Germline V gene sequence: CDR1 SQVTM, CDR2 ANQGSEA. The CDR3 is made up of 14 amino acids. V dropped 6 bases and J dropped 7 bases, with 19 bases sitting between them. The CDR3 sequence is CSVIGRHRENEQFF. CDR3 sequence (DNA): TGCAGCGTGATTGGACGCCACAGGGAAAATGAGCAGTTCTTC.

The chain uses TRBV5-8 and TRBJ1-1, with unresolved D. The V end was cut by 7 bases, the J end by 0 bases, with 13 bases between. This CDR3 has 14 amino acids. Germline loops: CDR1 SGHTS, CDR2 YDEGEE. In DNA form, the CDR3 reads TGTGCCAGCCCGGAAGAGGAGGTGAACACTGAAGCTTTCTTT. Translation: CASPEEEVNTEAFF. The full variable domain, in which reference TRBV5-8 and TRBJ1-1 provide the parts outside the CDR3, is EAGVTQSPTHLIKTRGQQATLRCSPISGHTSVYWYQQALGLGLQFLLWYDEGEERNRGNFPPRFSGRQFPNYSSELNVNALELEDSALYLCASPEEEVNTEAFFGQGTRLTVV.

The chain recombines TRBV4-2 with TRBJ2-7, with D possibly being TRBD2 (7 bases). The CDR3 sequence is 16 residues long. V lost 4 bases to trimming and J lost 2 bases, with 18 bases between them. Per germline, CDR1 LGHNA and CDR2 YNFKEQ. The CDR3 spells CASSPRQDRGAYEQYF. The CDR3 coding sequence is TGTGCCAGCAGCCCACGACAGGACCGGGGGGCCTACGAGCAGTACTTC.

This clone was observed a handful of times. V and J are TRBV4-1 and TRBJ2-7, with TRBD1 as a possible D gene (5 bases). V was pared by 5 bases and J by 3 bases, with 11 bases between. CDR1 is MGHRA and CDR2 is YSYEKL in the germline V gene. The CDR3 totals 13 residues. CDR3 amino acids: CASSATDSYEQYF. CDR3 DNA: TGCGCCAGCAGCGCTACTGACAGCTACGAGCAGTACTTC.

The chain combines TRBV28 with TRBJ1-5, with a possible D match to TRBD1 (5 bases). The germline CDR1 and CDR2 sequences are MDHEN and SYDVKM. V was clipped by 4 bases and J by 9 bases, with 13 bases between them. The CDR3 extends over 13 amino acids. CDR3 nucleotides: TGTGCCAGCAGTTCGCAGGGCGGTCGGCCCCAGCATTTT. Translation gives CASSSQGGRPQHF.

The chain joins TRBV7-2 to TRBJ2-3; 7 bases agree with TRBD2. This CDR3 comprises 16 residues. V was clipped by 2 bases and J by 2 bases; unmatched bases: 7. Germline V gives CDR1 SGHTA, CDR2 FQGNSA. For the CDR3, the DNA is TGTGCCAGCAGCTTACTGGGCGGGACTAACACAGATACGCAGTATTTT. This sequence encodes CASSLLGGTNTDTQYF.

This clone was detected only once. V gene TRBV6-6 combines with J gene TRBJ2-1; 13 bases align to TRBD2. The germline V gene encodes CDR1 MNHNY and CDR2 SVGAGI (reference sequence). CDR3 length: 15 amino acids. With V trimmed by 0 bases and J by 10 bases, 3 bases remained unmatched. DNA for the CDR3: TGTGCCAGCAGTTACTCAGGACTAGCGGGGGAAGAGCAGTTCTTC. Translation gives CASSYSGLAGEEQFF.

The rearrangement links TRBV7-2 to TRBJ2-7; TRBD2 agrees at 9 bases. This CDR3 has 14 amino acids. The V segment lost 0 bases and the J segment 6 bases; nucleotides outside the gene matches: 3. CDR1 and CDR2 (germline): SGHTA, FQGNSA. CDR3 amino acids: CASSLAGTSFEQYF. The CDR3 nucleotides are TGTGCCAGCAGCTTAGCAGGGACTAGCTTCGAGCAGTACTTC.

This rearrangement joins TRBV6-6 to TRBJ2-7; D unresolved. From germline, CDR1 is MNHNY and CDR2 SVGAGI (reference sequence). Between the trimmed V and J ends, which lost 6 bases and 3 bases, there was a span of 6 bases. The CDR3 contains 11 residues. The CDR3 bases are TGTGCCAGCAGCCCCAACTACGAGCAGTACTTC. It specifies CASSPNYEQYF.

Concerning this clone: This sample also contains other DNA sequences that code for the same CDR3. The rearrangement joins TRBV4-3 to TRBJ2-4; 11 bases agree with TRBD1. The CDR3 is 17 amino acids. Looked up from germline, CDR1 is LGHNA and CDR2 is YSLEER. Germline trimming cut 0 bases from V and 1 base from J; bases unmatched to any gene: 2. The CDR3 sequence: CASSQDRDRGAKNIQYF. The CDR3 nucleotides are TGCGCCAGCAGCCAAGACCGGGACAGGGGGGCCAAAAACATTCAGTACTTC.

This clone was counted a few times. The rearrangement joins TRBV7-9 to TRBJ2-7; 9 bases are a match to TRBD1. V lost 7 bases, J lost 3 bases, and 7 bases stayed unmatched. Germline CDR1 is SEHNR and CDR2 is FQNEAQ (reference sequence). This CDR3 is 14 amino acids long. The CDR3 is CASTDTGGGYEQYF. In DNA, the CDR3 is TGTGCCAGCACCGACACAGGGGGCGGCTACGAGCAGTACTTC. Complete variable domain (other parts from reference TRBV7-9 and TRBJ2-7): DTGVSQNPRHKITKRGQNVTFRCDPISEHNRLYWYRQTLGQGPEFLTYFQNEAQLEKSRLLSDRFSAERPKGSFSTLEIQRTEQGDSAMYLCASTDTGGGYEQYFGPGTRLTVT.

The genes are TRBV7-2 and TRBJ2-7; 11 bases agree with TRBD2. The CDR3 spans 17 residues. In germline, CDR1 is SGHTA, CDR2 FQGNSA. With V trimmed by 5 bases and J by 2 bases, 11 bases remained unmatched. The chain's CDR3 is CASSRHVTSGMTYEQYF. CDR3 nucleotides: TGTGCCAGCAGCCGACATGTGACTAGCGGGATGACCTACGAGCAGTACTTC.